These 13 T cell receptor beta chains came from one sample sequenced in a study of CD8 T cells in ankylosing spondylitis. TCRdb redid the calling of the 5' RACE reads with MiXCR, one entry per CDR3 protein. The sample shows under 450,000 distinct CDR3 sequences, approximately 17% of them seen only once. Their recognized antigens are unknown. Study outcomes and limitations: What appeared characteristic of ankylosing spondylitis blood was a TCR beta motif of under 10 highly homologous variants.

Sequenced: blood, either unsorted or a sorted T cell fraction (not recorded which). The receptor source for this set is a male donor with ankylosing spondylitis.

This clonotype was seen many times. The rearrangement joins TRBV27 to TRBJ2-5; 10 bases are shared with TRBD2. This CDR3 contains 16 residues. CDR1 MNHEY and CDR2 SMNVEV come from the germline V gene (reference sequence). With V trimmed by 6 bases and J by 2 bases, 9 bases remained unmatched. CDR3: CASRELVSGRQETQYF. As DNA, the CDR3 is TGTGCCAGCAGAGAGCTCGTTAGCGGGAGGCAAGAGACCCAGTACTTC.

This clonotype was counted a few times. DNA of the CDR3: TGTGCCAGCAGCTTAGGGGGGACTGGGGGTACGCAGTATTTT. Its protein product is CASSLGGTGGTQYF. The gene calls are TRBV7-2 and TRBJ2-3, with D possibly TRBD2 on 6 matching bases. The CDR3 loop spans 14 amino acids. The V end lost 1 base, the J end lost 8 bases, and 13 bases lay between the germline ends. CDR1 is SGHTA, CDR2 FQGNSA, per germline.

V usage is TRBV9 and J usage is TRBJ1-2; maybe TRBD1 (5 bases). Germline CDR1 SGDLS, CDR2 YYNGEE. The CDR3 consists of 15 residues. Trimming left V 8 bases short and J 1 base short, with 18 bases between. The CDR3 reads CASKGQGALNYGYTF. For the CDR3, the DNA is TGTGCCAGTAAGGGGCAGGGTGCCCTTAACTATGGCTACACCTTC.

This clonotype has a handful of counts. The gene calls are TRBV20-1 and TRBJ2-2; 10 bases align to TRBD2. Germline V gene lookup returns CDR1 DFQATT and CDR2 SNEGSKA (reference sequence). The CDR3 runs 14 residues. Trimming at V came to 2 bases and at J to 7 bases, leaving 4 bases not matched to a gene. DNA of the CDR3: TGCAGTGCTAGAAGAGCTAGCGGGGGCGGGGAGCTGTTTTTT. Its translation: CSARRASGGGELFF.

This chain links TRBV12-3 or TRBV12-4 with TRBJ1-2; tentatively, D is TRBD1 (5 bases). V was pared by 6 bases and J by 3 bases, with 17 bases between. The CDR3 extends over 15 amino acids. Here the CDR3 reads CASRNGGVGDYGYTF. In DNA form, the CDR3 reads TGTGCCAGCAGAAACGGGGGGGTGGGGGACTATGGCTACACCTTC.

This sequence joins TRBV28 and TRBJ2-2; 7 positions match TRBD2. This CDR3 contains 15 residues. CDR1 and CDR2 from the germline V gene are MDHEN and SYDVKM. V dropped 3 bases and J dropped 7; count of bases not matched to a gene: 8. Here the CDR3 reads CASSFGGSQLGELFF. DNA for the CDR3: TGTGCCAGCAGTTTCGGCGGGAGCCAACTCGGGGAGCTGTTTTTT.

This clonotype was seen a few times. This sequence joins TRBV5-1 and TRBJ2-7, with 11 bases lining up with TRBD1. This CDR3 is 15 amino acids long. CDR1 and CDR2 from the germline V gene are SGHRS and YFSETQ. V shed 3 bases, J shed 3 bases, and the junction held 5 bases outside the gene matches. The CDR3: CASSSTGTGGYEQYF. In DNA form, the CDR3 reads TGCGCCAGCAGCTCAACCGGGACAGGGGGCTACGAGCAGTACTTC.

This chain connects TRBV20-1 to TRBJ1-3; D possibly corresponds to TRBD1 (6 bases). The V gene lost 6 bases and the J gene lost 4 bases, with 16 bases spanning the gap. Germline V CDR1 and CDR2: DFQATT, SNEGSKA (reference sequence). The CDR3 contains 14 residues. This chain's CDR3 is CSAGTSTLGNTIYF. The CDR3 nucleotides read TGCAGTGCCGGGACATCAACCCTCGGAAACACCATATATTTT.

The genes are TRBV7-2 and TRBJ1-1; no definite D call. V was pared by 3 bases and J by 1 base, with 9 bases between. Germline values: CDR1 SGHTA, CDR2 FQGNSA. This CDR3 comprises 14 residues. The DNA of the CDR3 is TGTGCCAGCAGCTTGGGGATGGGGAACACTGAAGCTTTCTTT. Translating gives CASSLGMGNTEAFF. The full variable domain, its missing parts supplied by reference TRBV7-2 and TRBJ1-1, is GAGVSQSPSNKVTEKGKDVELRCDPISGHTALYWYRQSLGQGLEFLIYFQGNSAPDKSGLPSDRFSAERTGGSVSTLTIQRTQQEDSAVYLCASSLGMGNTEAFFGQGTRLTVV.

The chain has TRBV6-1 and TRBJ1-2; 10 bases line up with TRBD1. The CDR3 spans 15 residues. Germline-derived CDR1 and CDR2 are MNHNS and SASEGT. The V segment lost 6 bases and the J segment 3 bases; nucleotides outside the gene matches: 7. In nucleotides, the CDR3 is TGTGCCAGCAGGGACAGGGGGACGGTAGACTATGGCTACACCTTC. Its translation is CASRDRGTVDYGYTF.

This clonotype turned up a few times. The chain links TRBV10-2 to TRBJ2-3, with unresolved D. This CDR3 comprises 14 residues. V shed 7 bases and J shed 2 bases, with 13 bases lying between them. CDR1 is WSHSY, CDR2 SAAADI, per germline. The CDR3 DNA reads TGCGCCAGCATCTGGCGGCTTCCCACAGATACGCAGTATTTT. This encodes CASIWRLPTDTQYF.

J is TRBJ2-3 and V is TRBV6-2 or TRBV6-3, with D uncertain. Trimming shortened V by 4 bases and J by 5 bases, and 13 bases separated the two germline ends. The CDR3 consists of 14 residues. The germline gives CDR1 MNHEY, CDR2 SVGEGT. The CDR3 loop is CASSLVGLGDTQYF. The CDR3 DNA is TGTGCCAGCAGTTTGGTGGGCCTGGGAGATACGCAGTATTTT.

V and J are TRBV6-1 and TRBJ2-1; D is possibly TRBD1 or TRBD2 (6 bases each). V lost 5 bases to trimming and J lost 9 bases, with 29 bases between them. CDR1 and CDR2 (germline): MNHNS, SASEGT. CDR3 length: 18 residues. CDR3 in DNA: TGTGCCAGCAGTCAAGGGGGTTCCCGCGGGAAGGGTCGGTCTGAGCAGTTCTTC. It specifies CASSQGGSRGKGRSEQFF.